This T cell receptor (beta chain) was documented in a study of T cells in Graves' hyperthyroidism and ophthalmopathy. General observations from the study: Most expanded thyroid clonotypes above 0.001 also appeared in blood. Ophthalmopathy and stable hyperthyroidism were separated by a 13 V-J model. For ophthalmopathy, model prediction preceded onset by a median around 7 months.

Amplified TCR beta CDR3 regions came from RNA transcripts. The TCR CDR3 was amplified in a first-round RT-PCR using the HTBI primer set. TCRdb recomputed calls from the multiplex PCR reads with MiXCR, one row per CDR3 protein. The sample holds hundreds of thousands of distinct CDR3 sequences, 45% seen once. This clonotype was picked up a small number of times. Its matching antigen is unknown. The TCR originated in an adult man with Graves' disease, either hyperthyroidism or ophthalmopathy (not recorded which). The sample was peripheral blood or thyroid tissue (not recorded which).

Here the CDR3 reads CASSFTGPDSEKLFF. In DNA, the CDR3 is TGCGCCAGCAGCTTCACGGGCCCCGACAGTGAAAAACTGTTTTTT. The chain recombines TRBV5-1 with TRBJ1-4; tentative D call: TRBD1 (5 bases). V lost 2 bases and J lost 7, with 15 bases in between. This CDR3 has 15 amino acids. CDR1 and CDR2 from the germline V gene are SGHRS and YFSETQ. The whole variable domain, filled in from reference TRBV5-1 and TRBJ1-4, reads KAGVTQTPRYLIKTRGQQVTLSCSPISGHRSVSWYQQTPGQGLQFLFEYFSETQRNKGNFPGRFSGRQFSNSRSEMNVSTLELGDSALYLCASSFTGPDSEKLFFGSGTQLSVL.